The 17 T cell receptor beta chains given below trace back to one sample, sequenced in a study of T-cell reconstitution after alpha-beta-depleted transplantation in children. For TCRbeta, the library was prepared with unique molecular identifiers. From the PCR reads, TCRdb called clonotypes with MiXCR, one entry per CDR3 protein. This sample carries hundreds of thousands of distinct CDR3 sequences, 10% to 15% of them seen once, and the ten largest clones take 0.79%. Sequences were derived from PBMCs, sampled before TCRalphabeta/CD19-depleted stem cell transplant. Source of these receptors: a girl aged 2 to 10 with congenital amegakaryocytic thrombocytopenia, due to receive a stem cell transplant.

This clonotype was seen at least ten times. The V and J genes are TRBV12-3 or TRBV12-4 and TRBJ2-2, with D maybe TRBD2 (6 bases). The CDR3 runs to 13 residues. Between the trimmed V and J ends, which lost 7 bases and 5 bases, there was a span of 11 bases. The CDR3 region is CASKGGWTGELFF. CDR3 nucleotides: TGTGCCAGCAAGGGAGGCTGGACCGGGGAGCTGTTTTTT.

This clonotype was counted ten times or more. This rearrangement joins TRBV3-1 to TRBJ2-7, with no clear D. This CDR3 comprises 13 residues. With 2 bases removed from V and 5 bases from J, the gap between germline ends came to 10 bases. Germline CDR1 and CDR2: LGHDT and YNNKEL (reference sequence). CDR3 nucleotides: TGTGCCAGCAGCCAACAGAACTCGAACGAGCAGTACTTC. Amino acid sequence: CASSQQNSNEQYF.

In its sample, this clonotype was seen a few times. V gene TRBV13 combines with J gene TRBJ2-1; D perhaps matches TRBD2 (5 bases). The V and J ends lost 0 bases and 8 bases respectively, with 14 bases between them. Germline-derived CDR1 and CDR2 are PRHDT and FYEKMQ (reference sequence). The CDR3 length is 15 residues. The CDR3 coding sequence is TGTGCCAGCAGCTTAGGAGTTTTGGCGGGCTATGAGCAGTTCTTC. This gives the protein CASSLGVLAGYEQFF.

The chain recombines TRBV27 with TRBJ1-1; 9 bases match TRBD1. Losses at the gene ends were 4 bases for V and 9 bases for J; bases not matched to a gene: 9. The germline gives CDR1 MNHEY, CDR2 SMNVEV (reference sequence). The CDR3 extends over 14 amino acids. CDR3 protein: CASSSPLDRGKAFF. Written as DNA, the CDR3 is TGTGCCAGCAGTTCCCCTTTGGACAGGGGAAAAGCTTTCTTT.

The J gene is TRBJ1-1, the V gene TRBV12-3 or TRBV12-4; 7 bases fit TRBD1. V shed 5 bases, J shed 3 bases, and the junction held 9 bases outside the gene matches. This CDR3 has 15 residues. The CDR3 here is CASSPWSDRDTEAFF. The CDR3 bases are TGTGCCAGCAGTCCTTGGTCAGACAGGGACACTGAAGCTTTCTTT.

This clonotype was seen a few times. The chain joins TRBV7-2 to TRBJ2-7; perhaps TRBD2 as D (6 bases). With 3 bases removed from V and 0 bases from J, the gap between germline ends came to 12 bases. This CDR3 is built from 15 residues. CDR1 and CDR2 (germline): SGHTA, FQGNSA. The CDR3 reads CASSFLAVGSYEQYF. DNA for the CDR3: TGTGCCAGCAGCTTCTTAGCGGTAGGCTCCTACGAGCAGTACTTC.

Ten or more counts support this clonotype. The chain employs TRBV5-1 and TRBJ2-1; D is possibly TRBD1 (5 bases). Per germline, CDR1 SGHRS and CDR2 YFSETQ. Deletions cut 1 base from V and 4 bases from J, with 18 bases between. The CDR3 has 17 amino acids. CDR3 protein: CASSLPTFSRQYNEQFF. The CDR3 nucleotides read TGCGCCAGCAGCTTGCCTACGTTTTCAAGACAGTACAATGAGCAGTTCTTC.

This clonotype was counted at least ten times. V is TRBV7-9 and J is TRBJ1-2; D is unclear. Germline V gene sequence: CDR1 SEHNR, CDR2 FQNEAQ (reference sequence). The CDR3 sequence is 15 residues long. V was clipped by 2 bases and J by 2 bases, with 12 bases between them. CDR3 nucleotides: TGTGCCAGCAGCTTATCCTTAAGGGTGAACTATGGCTACACCTTC. Translating it yields CASSLSLRVNYGYTF.

The rearrangement links TRBV20-1 to TRBJ2-7, with 9 bases matching TRBD2. This CDR3 is built from 15 residues. After removal of 1 base from V and 5 bases from J, the junction contained 9 bases not matched to a gene. CDR1 and CDR2 (germline): DFQATT, SNEGSKA (reference sequence). CDR3 nucleotides: TGCAGTGCTAGAGCGGAGGCTAGCGGGACTGACGAGCAGTACTTC. It translates to CSARAEASGTDEQYF.

V usage is TRBV2 and J usage is TRBJ2-7; TRBD1 matches at 7 bases. With 9 bases clipped from V and 7 bases from J, the junction kept 12 bases outside the gene matches. The length of the CDR3 is 13 residues. Germline values: CDR1 SNHLY, CDR2 FYNNEI. The CDR3 bases are TGTGCCAGGCATGAGGGGGCCGGTGATGAGCAGTACTTC. Translation gives CARHEGAGDEQYF.

V is TRBV3-1 and J is TRBJ2-2; no clear D. Germline CDR1 LGHDT, CDR2 YNNKEL (reference sequence). CDR3 length: 15 residues. V lost 4 bases and J lost 1, with 10 bases in between. In nucleotides, the CDR3 is TGTGCCAGCAGCCGGCTAGTTAAGAACACCGGGGAGCTGTTTTTT. It encodes CASSRLVKNTGELFF.

This clonotype occurred many times. This rearrangement joins TRBV7-2 to TRBJ2-7, with 7 bases matching TRBD2. The CDR3 is made up of 17 amino acids. Unmatched junction bases numbered 15, after V lost 6 bases and J lost 1 base. Germline assignment: CDR1 SGHTA and CDR2 FQGNSA. CDR3 region: CASSSLRAGVSSYEQYF. The CDR3 DNA follows: TGTGCCAGCAGTTCCCTTCGGGCGGGAGTTAGTTCCTACGAGCAGTACTTC.

This clonotype has more than one count but fewer than ten. J is TRBJ2-2 and V is TRBV5-1; perhaps TRBD1 as D (6 bases). The CDR3 is made up of 15 amino acids. Germline V gene lookup returns CDR1 SGHRS and CDR2 YFSETQ. V was trimmed by 4 bases and J by 6 bases, leaving 16 bases between them. CDR3: CASSNDRTAAGELFF. CDR3 sequence (DNA): TGCGCCAGCAGCAACGACAGGACGGCCGCCGGGGAGCTGTTTTTT.

This clonotype was seen repeatedly, ten times or more. The chain joins TRBV6-5 to TRBJ2-7; 9 positions match TRBD1. Germline V gene data show CDR1 as MNHEY and CDR2 as SVGAGI. The CDR3 loop spans 15 amino acids. V dropped 2 bases and J dropped 2; count of bases not matched to a gene: 4. DNA of the CDR3: TGTGCCAGCAGTTACGGGACAGGGTTTGCCTACGAGCAGTACTTC. It encodes CASSYGTGFAYEQYF.

Ten or more counts support this clonotype. The V and J genes are TRBV20-1 and TRBJ2-7; no clear D. Germline lookup yields CDR1 DFQATT and CDR2 SNEGSKA (reference sequence). The CDR3 is 10 amino acids. Trimming stripped 0 bases from V and 7 bases from J, with 4 bases between. Here the CDR3 reads CSARDGEQYF. The CDR3 DNA reads as TGCAGTGCTAGAGACGGGGAGCAGTACTTC.

A few counts support this clonotype. Being one base from a much bigger clone, this may be a read error. This chain links TRBV20-1 with TRBJ2-1, with D perhaps matching TRBD1 (5 bases). Germline V gene lookup returns CDR1 DFQATT and CDR2 SNEGSKA (reference sequence). The CDR3 runs 16 residues. The chain's CDR3 is CSATPLTGTSYNEQLF. For the CDR3, the DNA is TGCAGTGCTACACCCCTAACAGGAACTTCCTACAATGAGCAGCTCTTC.

This clonotype has just a few counts. The chain has TRBV7-8 and TRBJ2-5, with a tentative D call TRBD2 (5 bases). The CDR3 runs 15 residues. Germline V lookup: CDR1 SGHVS, CDR2 FQNEAQ. Trimming took off 1 base at V and 4 bases at J, with 13 bases between the two ends. CDR3 sequence: CASSLELGSGETQYF. CDR3 bases: TGTGCCAGCAGCTTAGAATTGGGGAGCGGAGAGACCCAGTACTTC.